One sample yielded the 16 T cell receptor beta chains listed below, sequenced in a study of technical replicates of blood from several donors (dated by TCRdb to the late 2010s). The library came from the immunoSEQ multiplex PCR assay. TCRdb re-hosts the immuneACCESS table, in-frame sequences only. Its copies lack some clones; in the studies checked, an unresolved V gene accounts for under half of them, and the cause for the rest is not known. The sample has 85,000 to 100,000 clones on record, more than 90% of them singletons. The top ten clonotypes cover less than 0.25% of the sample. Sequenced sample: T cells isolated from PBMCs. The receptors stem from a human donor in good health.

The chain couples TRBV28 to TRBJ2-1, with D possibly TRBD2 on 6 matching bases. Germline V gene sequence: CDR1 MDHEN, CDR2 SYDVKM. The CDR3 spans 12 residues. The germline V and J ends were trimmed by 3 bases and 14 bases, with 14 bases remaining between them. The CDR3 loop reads CASSLGGGWEFF. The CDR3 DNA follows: TGTGCCAGCAGTTTGGGGGGAGGATGGGAGTTCTTC.

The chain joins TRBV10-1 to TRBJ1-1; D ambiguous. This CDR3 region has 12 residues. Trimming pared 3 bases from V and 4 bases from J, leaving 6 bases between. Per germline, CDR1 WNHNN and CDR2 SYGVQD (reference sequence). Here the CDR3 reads CASSDGGTEAFF. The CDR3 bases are TGCGCCAGCAGTGACGGTGGCACTGAAGCTTTCTTT.

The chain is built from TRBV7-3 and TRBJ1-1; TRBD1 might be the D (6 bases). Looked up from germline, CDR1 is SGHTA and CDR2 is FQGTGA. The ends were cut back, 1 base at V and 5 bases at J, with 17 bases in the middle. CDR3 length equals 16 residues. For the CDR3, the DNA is TGTGCCAGCAGCTTAATGTCATCAGGGGCTGGGACTGAAGCTTTCTTT. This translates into CASSLMSSGAGTEAFF. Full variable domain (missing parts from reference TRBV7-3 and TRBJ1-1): GAGVSQTPSNKVTEKGKYVELRCDPISGHTALYWYRQSLGQGPEFLIYFQGTGAADDSGLPNDRFFAVRPEGSVSTLKIQRTERGDSAVYLCASSLMSSGAGTEAFFGQGTRLTVV.

CDR3 nucleotide sequence: TGTGCCAGCAGTGACGCCCTGGGGACGGGGAGGAGATTGAGCAATCAGCCCCAGCATTTT. It specifies CASSDALGTGRRLSNQPQHF. The chain carries TRBV6-1 and TRBJ1-5; the D gene is possibly TRBD1 (5 bases). The CDR3 loop spans 20 amino acids. In germline, CDR1 is MNHNS, CDR2 SASEGT. Trimming removed 3 bases at V and 1 base at J, with 25 bases between.

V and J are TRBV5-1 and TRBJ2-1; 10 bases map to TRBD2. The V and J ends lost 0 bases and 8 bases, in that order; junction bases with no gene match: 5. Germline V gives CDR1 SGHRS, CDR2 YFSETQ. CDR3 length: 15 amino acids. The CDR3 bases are TGCGCCAGCAGCTTGGCCCTAGCGGGGGCACATGAGCAGTTCTTC. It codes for CASSLALAGAHEQFF.

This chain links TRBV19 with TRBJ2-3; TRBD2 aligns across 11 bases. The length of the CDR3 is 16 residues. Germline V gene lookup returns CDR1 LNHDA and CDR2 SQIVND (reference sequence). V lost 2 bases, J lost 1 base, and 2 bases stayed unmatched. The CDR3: CASSISGLAGTDTQYF. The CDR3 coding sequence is TGTGCCAGTAGTATATCGGGACTAGCGGGCACAGATACGCAGTATTTT. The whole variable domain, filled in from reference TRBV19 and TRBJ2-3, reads DGGITQSPKYLFRKEGQNVTLSCEQNLNHDAMYWYRQDPGQGLRLIYYSQIVNDFQKGDIAEGYSVSREKKESFPLTVTSAQKNPTAFYLCASSISGLAGTDTQYFGPGTRLTVL.

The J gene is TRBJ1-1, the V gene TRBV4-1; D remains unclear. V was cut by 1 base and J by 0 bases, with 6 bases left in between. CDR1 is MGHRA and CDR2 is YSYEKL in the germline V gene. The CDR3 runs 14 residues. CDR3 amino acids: CASSQGVLNTEAFF. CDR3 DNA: TGCGCCAGCAGCCAAGGAGTTCTGAACACTGAAGCTTTCTTT.

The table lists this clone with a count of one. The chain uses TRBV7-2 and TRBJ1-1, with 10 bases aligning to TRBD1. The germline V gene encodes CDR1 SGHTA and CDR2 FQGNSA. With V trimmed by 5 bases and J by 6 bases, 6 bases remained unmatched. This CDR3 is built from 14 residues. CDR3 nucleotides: TGTGCCAGCAGCACCCGACAGGGGGCGCCTGAAGCTTTCTTT. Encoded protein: CASSTRQGAPEAFF.

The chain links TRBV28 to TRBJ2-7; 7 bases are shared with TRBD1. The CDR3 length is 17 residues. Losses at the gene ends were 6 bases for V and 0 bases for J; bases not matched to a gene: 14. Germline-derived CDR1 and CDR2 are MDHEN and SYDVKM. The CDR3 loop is CASSLPGVGTASYEQYF. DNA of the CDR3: TGTGCCAGCAGCCTCCCTGGGGTCGGGACAGCCTCCTACGAGCAGTACTTC.

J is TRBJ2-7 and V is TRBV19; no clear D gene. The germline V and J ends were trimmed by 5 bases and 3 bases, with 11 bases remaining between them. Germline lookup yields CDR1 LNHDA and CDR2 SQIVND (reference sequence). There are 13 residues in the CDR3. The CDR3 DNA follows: TGTGCCAGTAGTCCAACTACCCTCTACGAGCAGTACTTC. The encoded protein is CASSPTTLYEQYF.

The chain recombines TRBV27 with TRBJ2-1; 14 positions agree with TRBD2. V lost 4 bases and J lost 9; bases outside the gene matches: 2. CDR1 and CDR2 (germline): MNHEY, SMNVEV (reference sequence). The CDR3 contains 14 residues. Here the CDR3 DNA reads TGTGCCAGCAGTTATGGACTAGCGGGAGGTGAGCAGTTCTTC. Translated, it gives CASSYGLAGGEQFF.

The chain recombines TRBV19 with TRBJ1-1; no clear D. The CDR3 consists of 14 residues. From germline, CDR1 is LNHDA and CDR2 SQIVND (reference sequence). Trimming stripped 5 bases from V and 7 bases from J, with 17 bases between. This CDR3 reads CASSVPRGGREAFF. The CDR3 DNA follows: TGTGCCAGTAGTGTCCCGCGGGGAGGGCGTGAAGCTTTCTTT.

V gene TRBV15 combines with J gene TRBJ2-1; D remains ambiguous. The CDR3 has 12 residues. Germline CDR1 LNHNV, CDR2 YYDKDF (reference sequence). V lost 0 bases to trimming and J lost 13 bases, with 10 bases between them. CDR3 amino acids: CATSRDHSSQFF. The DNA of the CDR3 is TGTGCCACCAGCAGAGATCATAGTAGCCAGTTCTTC.

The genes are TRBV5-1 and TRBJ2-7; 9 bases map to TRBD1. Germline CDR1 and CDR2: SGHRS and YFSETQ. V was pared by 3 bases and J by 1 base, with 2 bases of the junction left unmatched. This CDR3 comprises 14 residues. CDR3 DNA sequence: TGCGCCAGCAGCTCCGGGACAGGGTCCTACGAGCAGTACTTC. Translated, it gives CASSSGTGSYEQYF.

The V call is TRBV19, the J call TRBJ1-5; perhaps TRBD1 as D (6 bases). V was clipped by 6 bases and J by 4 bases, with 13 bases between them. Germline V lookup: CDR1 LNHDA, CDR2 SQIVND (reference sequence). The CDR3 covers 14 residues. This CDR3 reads CASSPGQKNQPQHF. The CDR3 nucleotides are TGTGCCAGTAGCCCGGGACAAAAGAATCAGCCCCAGCATTTT.

Here the CDR3 reads CASSWDRGHQPQHF. CDR3 nucleotide sequence: TGTGCCAGCAGTTGGGACAGGGGACATCAGCCCCAGCATTTT. This chain connects TRBV6-5 to TRBJ1-5, with 10 nucleotides matching TRBD1. J gave up 5 bases and V 4 bases, and 2 bases lay outside the gene matches. Germline loops: CDR1 MNHEY, CDR2 SVGAGI. The CDR3 spans 14 residues.